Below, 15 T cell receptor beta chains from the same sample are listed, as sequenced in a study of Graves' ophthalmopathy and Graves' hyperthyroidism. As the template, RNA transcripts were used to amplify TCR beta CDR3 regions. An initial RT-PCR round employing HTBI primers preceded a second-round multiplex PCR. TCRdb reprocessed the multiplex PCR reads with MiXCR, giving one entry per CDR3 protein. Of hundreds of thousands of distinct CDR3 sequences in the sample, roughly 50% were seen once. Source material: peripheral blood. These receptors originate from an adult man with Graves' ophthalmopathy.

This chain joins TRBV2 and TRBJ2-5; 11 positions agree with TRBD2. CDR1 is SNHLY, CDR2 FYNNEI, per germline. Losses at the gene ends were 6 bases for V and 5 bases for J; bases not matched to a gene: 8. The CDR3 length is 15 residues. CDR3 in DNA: TGTGCCAGCAGGCCTATCACTAGCGGGAGCGAGACCCAGTACTTC. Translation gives CASRPITSGSETQYF.

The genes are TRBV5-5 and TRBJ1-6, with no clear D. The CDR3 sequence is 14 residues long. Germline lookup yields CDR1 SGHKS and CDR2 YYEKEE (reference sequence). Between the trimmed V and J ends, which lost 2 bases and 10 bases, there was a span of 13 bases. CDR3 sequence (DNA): TGTGCCAGCAGCTTAGGCCAAGGAGAATCACCCCTCCACTTT. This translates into CASSLGQGESPLHF.

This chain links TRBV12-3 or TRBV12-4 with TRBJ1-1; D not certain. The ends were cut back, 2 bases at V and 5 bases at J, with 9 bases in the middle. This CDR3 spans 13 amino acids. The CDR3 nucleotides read TGTGCCAGCAGTTTATCCCCGGGGACTGAAGCTTTCTTT. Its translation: CASSLSPGTEAFF.

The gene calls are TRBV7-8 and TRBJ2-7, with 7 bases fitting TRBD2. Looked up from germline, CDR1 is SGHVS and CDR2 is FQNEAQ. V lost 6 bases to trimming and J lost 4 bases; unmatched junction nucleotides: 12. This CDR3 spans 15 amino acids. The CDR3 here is CASRSGTSVGYEQYF. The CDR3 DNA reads TGTGCCAGCAGATCGGGAACTAGCGTTGGATACGAGCAGTACTTC.

The CDR3 sequence: CASSLGRAAATGELFF. The CDR3 nucleotides read TGTGCCAGCAGTTTGGGCAGGGCGGCGGCCACCGGGGAGCTGTTTTTT. The V and J genes are TRBV12-3 or TRBV12-4 and TRBJ2-2; maybe TRBD1 (5 bases). The ends were cut back, 3 bases at V and 4 bases at J, with 15 bases in the middle. The CDR3 is 16 residues long.

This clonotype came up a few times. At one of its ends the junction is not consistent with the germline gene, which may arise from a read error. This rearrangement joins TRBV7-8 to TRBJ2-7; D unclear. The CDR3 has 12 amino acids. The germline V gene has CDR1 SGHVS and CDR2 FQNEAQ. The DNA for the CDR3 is TGTGCCAGCAGCTTAGGCGCCGGGTCCCCTCTCTTC. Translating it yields CASSLGAGSPLF.

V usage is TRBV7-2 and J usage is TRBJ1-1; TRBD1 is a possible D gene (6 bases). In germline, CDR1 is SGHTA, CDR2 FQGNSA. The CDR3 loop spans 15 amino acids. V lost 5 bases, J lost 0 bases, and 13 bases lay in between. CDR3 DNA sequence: TGTGCCAGCAGCGGCGAGACAGGCTTGAACACTGAAGCTTTCTTT. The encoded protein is CASSGETGLNTEAFF.

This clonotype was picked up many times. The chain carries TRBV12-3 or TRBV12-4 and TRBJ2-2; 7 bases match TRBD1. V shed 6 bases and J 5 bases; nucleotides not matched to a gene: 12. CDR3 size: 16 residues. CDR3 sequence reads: CASSTLPGGRTGELFF. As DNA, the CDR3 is TGTGCCAGCAGCACCCTTCCAGGGGGAAGGACCGGGGAGCTGTTTTTT.

This chain's CDR3 is CSAGDSSDYEQYF. In DNA, the CDR3 is TGCAGTGCTGGGGACTCGTCGGACTACGAGCAGTACTTC. The rearrangement joins TRBV20-1 to TRBJ2-7; D perhaps matches TRBD2 (6 bases). Trimming cost V 5 bases and J 3 bases, with 14 bases left between them. Germline CDR1 DFQATT, CDR2 SNEGSKA (reference sequence). The CDR3 extends over 13 amino acids.

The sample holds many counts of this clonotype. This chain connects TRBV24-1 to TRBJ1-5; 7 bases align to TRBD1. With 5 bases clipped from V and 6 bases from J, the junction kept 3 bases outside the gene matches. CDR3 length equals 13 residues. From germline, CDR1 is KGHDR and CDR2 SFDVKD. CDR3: CATSAGGTQPQHF. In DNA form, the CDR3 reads TGTGCCACCAGTGCAGGGGGAACTCAGCCCCAGCATTTT.

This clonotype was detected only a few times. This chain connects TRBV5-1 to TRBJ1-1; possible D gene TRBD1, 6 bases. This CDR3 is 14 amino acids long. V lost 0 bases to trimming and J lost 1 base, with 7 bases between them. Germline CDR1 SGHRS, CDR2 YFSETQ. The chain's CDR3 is CASSLDRANTEAFF. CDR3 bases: TGCGCCAGCAGCTTGGACAGGGCGAACACTGAAGCTTTCTTT.

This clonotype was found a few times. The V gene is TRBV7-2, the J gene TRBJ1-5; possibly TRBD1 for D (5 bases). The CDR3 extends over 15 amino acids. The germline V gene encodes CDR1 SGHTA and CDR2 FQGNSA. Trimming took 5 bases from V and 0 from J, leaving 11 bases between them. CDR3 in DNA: TGTGCCAGCAGCCCAAGGGACGGTAGCAATCAGCCCCAGCATTTT. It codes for CASSPRDGSNQPQHF.

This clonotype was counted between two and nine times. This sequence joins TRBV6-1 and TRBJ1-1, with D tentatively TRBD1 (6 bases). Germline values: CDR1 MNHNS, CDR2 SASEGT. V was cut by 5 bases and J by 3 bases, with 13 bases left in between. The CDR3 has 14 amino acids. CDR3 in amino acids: CASSLRGGHTEAFF. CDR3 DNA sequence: TGTGCCAGCAGTTTAAGGGGGGGCCACACTGAAGCTTTCTTT.

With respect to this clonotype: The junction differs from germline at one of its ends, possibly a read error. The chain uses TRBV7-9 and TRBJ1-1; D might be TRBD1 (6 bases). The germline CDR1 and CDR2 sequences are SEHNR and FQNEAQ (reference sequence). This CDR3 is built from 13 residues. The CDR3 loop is CASYFTRGTEASF. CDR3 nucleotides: TGTGCCAGCTACTTTACCAGGGGCACTGAAGCTTCCTTT.

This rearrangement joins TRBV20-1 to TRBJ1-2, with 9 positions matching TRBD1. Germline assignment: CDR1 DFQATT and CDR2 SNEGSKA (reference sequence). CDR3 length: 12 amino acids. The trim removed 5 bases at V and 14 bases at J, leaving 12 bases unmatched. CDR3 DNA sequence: TGCAGTGCTGTCCAACCGGGACAGGGAAAAACCTTC. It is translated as CSAVQPGQGKTF.